The 5 T cell receptor beta chains below were found in one sample sequenced in a study of T cells in narcolepsy. Here immunoSEQ multiplex PCR was the method, and the copy in TCRdb shows in-frame clones only, minus some. The table shows roughly 20,000 clones, with under 85% occurring only once. The sample consisted of memory (CD45RA-) CD4+ T cells from blood. Every receptor here comes from a human donor in good health.

The V and J genes are TRBV13 and TRBJ2-5; D is ambiguous. The DNA end lines up better with TRBJ2-7; the J call may be wrong. CDR1 is PRHDT, CDR2 FYEKMQ, per germline (reference sequence). The CDR3 extends over 16 amino acids. CDR3 nucleotide sequence: TGTGCCAGCAGCTTGAGGCACCCTCCATCTAGTGACGAGCAGTACTTC. Residues: CASSLRHPPSSDEQYF.

This clone is termed medium-sized (0.01 to 0.1%). This rearrangement joins TRBV7-2 to TRBJ1-1; 9 bases line up with TRBD1. Unmatched junction bases numbered 7, after V lost 5 bases and J lost 3 bases. Germline CDR1 reads SGHTA; CDR2 reads FQGNSA. This CDR3 has 15 amino acids. CDR3 in amino acids: CASSPYRGLHTEAFF. The CDR3, as DNA: TGTGCCAGCAGCCCGTACAGGGGGCTTCACACTGAAGCTTTCTTT.

The chain carries TRBV9 and TRBJ2-2; no definite D call. Trimming removed 0 bases from V and 4 bases from J, with 13 bases in between. Germline V gene lookup returns CDR1 SGDLS and CDR2 YYNGEE. The CDR3 totals 16 residues. The DNA for the CDR3 is TGTGCCAGCAGCGTAGACTTCGACTCTTTCACCGGGGAGCTGTTTTTT. Translated, it gives CASSVDFDSFTGELFF.

CDR3 in amino acids: CASSPLGEGIGELFF. The CDR3 DNA is TGTGCCAGCAGCCCCCTCGGAGAAGGTATCGGGGAGCTGTTTTTT. This chain uses TRBV7-2 with TRBJ2-2; no firm D call. V gave up 5 bases and J gave up 7 bases, with 17 bases separating them. The CDR3 consists of 15 residues. Germline loops: CDR1 SGHTA, CDR2 FQGNSA. The entire variable domain, with the rest obtained from reference TRBV7-2 and TRBJ2-2, is as follows: GAGVSQSPSNKVTEKGKDVELRCDPISGHTALYWYRQSLGQGLEFLIYFQGNSAPDKSGLPSDRFSAERTGGSVSTLTIQRTQQEDSAVYLCASSPLGEGIGELFFGEGSRLTVL.

This clone was seen a handful of times. The chain joins TRBV19 to TRBJ1-6; TRBD1 is a possible D gene (6 bases). V gave up 3 bases and J gave up 7 bases, with 10 bases separating them. The CDR3 spans 14 residues. From germline, CDR1 is LNHDA and CDR2 SQIVND (reference sequence). The CDR3 bases are TGTGCCAGTAGTATGGGGACACTGAATTCACCCCTCCACTTT. It is translated as CASSMGTLNSPLHF.